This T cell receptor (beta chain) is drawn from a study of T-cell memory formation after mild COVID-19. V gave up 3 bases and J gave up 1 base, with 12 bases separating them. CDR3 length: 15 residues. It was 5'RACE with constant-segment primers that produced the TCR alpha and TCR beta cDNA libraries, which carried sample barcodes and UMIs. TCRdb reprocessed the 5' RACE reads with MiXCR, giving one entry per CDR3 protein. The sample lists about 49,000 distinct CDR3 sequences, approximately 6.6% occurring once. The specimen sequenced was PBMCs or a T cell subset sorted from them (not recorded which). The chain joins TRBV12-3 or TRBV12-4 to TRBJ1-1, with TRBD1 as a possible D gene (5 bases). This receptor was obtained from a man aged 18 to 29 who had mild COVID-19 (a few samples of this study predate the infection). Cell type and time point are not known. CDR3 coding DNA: TGTGCCAGCAGTTTCGTGGGTCAGGGGAACACTGAAGCTTTCTTT. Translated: CASSFVGQGNTEAFF.